This T cell receptor beta chain appears in the sequencing data of a study of cytotoxic CD8 clonotypes in ibrutinib-treated CLL. Study at large: On average, over 80,000 productive rearrangements and around 260,000 productive templates per sample.

Broader study findings: Sustained-remission and progressing patients were not sampled at matched times. There were few public clonotypes, and on treatment they contracted or stayed stable.

As concerns this clone: Its antigen is not identified.

The method was immunoSEQ multiplex PCR; TCRdb's version includes in-frame clones alone and lacks a portion of them. This sample has around 70,000 clones, with about nine tenths found just once. Genomic DNA for TCR beta libraries, roughly 2 micrograms, came from cryopreserved PBMCs. The CDR3 is made up of 13 amino acids. In germline, CDR1 is MNHEY, CDR2 SVGAGI. V was shortened by 4 bases and J by 6 bases, with 12 bases between the two germline ends. Source: PBMCs, taken after 12 months of ibrutinib treatment. The chain recombines TRBV6-5 with TRBJ1-2; the D gene is possibly TRBD1 (5 bases). The TCR sequence derives from a human donor with chronic lymphocytic leukemia. CDR3 DNA: TGTGCCAGCAGTTCCGGCAGGGTAGATGGCTACACCTTC. This encodes CASSSGRVDGYTF.